These 21 T cell receptor beta chains were all obtained from the same sample, sequenced in a study of shared clonotypes between healthy human individuals. The protocol was immunoSEQ multiplex PCR, while the TCRdb copy is restricted to in-frame clones and leaves out a portion. The sample has a few million clones; 90% to 95% are singletons. Sequences were obtained from naive CD4+ T cells sorted from blood. Indicated subset: CD45RA+ positively selected. These receptors were collected from a man aged 18 to 29 in good health.

This sequence joins TRBV28 and TRBJ1-5, with D unclear. The germline V and J ends were trimmed by 3 bases and 5 bases, with 5 bases remaining between them. CDR3 length: 12 residues. Per germline, CDR1 MDHEN and CDR2 SYDVKM. The CDR3 bases are TGTGCCAGCAGTTTGTGGGATCAGCCCCAGCATTTT. Protein: CASSLWDQPQHF.

The rearrangement links TRBV6-7 to TRBJ1-1, with 12 bases that match TRBD1. TRBV6-7 is filed as an ORF, its function uncertain. V trimming: 5 bases; J trimming: 1 base; junction bases outside the gene matches: 11. This CDR3 has 18 amino acids. DNA of the CDR3: TGTGCCAGCAGTAACGGGAGGGGACAGGGGGCCGGGAACACTGAAGCTTTCTTT. This encodes CASSNGRGQGAGNTEAFF.

Note on this clone: At the DNA level, this CDR3 is encoded by other sequences in the same sample as well. The V call is TRBV18, the J call TRBJ2-2; TRBD1 matches 7 bases. Germline values: CDR1 KGHSH, CDR2 LQKENI. The ends lost 5 bases at V and 0 bases at J; junction bases unmatched: 9. The CDR3 runs 17 residues. The CDR3 bases are TGTGCCAGCTCAGGGACAGATCCCTTTGCGAACACCGGGGAGCTGTTTTTT. This sequence encodes CASSGTDPFANTGELFF.

J is TRBJ1-1 and V is TRBV5-5, with 8 positions matching TRBD1. CDR1 and CDR2 from the germline V gene are SGHKS and YYEKEE (reference sequence). The CDR3 is 18 amino acids. Unmatched junction bases numbered 18, after V lost 6 bases and J lost 2 bases. The CDR3 nucleotides are TGTGCCAGCACCGGACAGGGTTTAGTTTTTGGTGGTAACACTGAAGCTTTCTTT. Amino acid sequence: CASTGQGLVFGGNTEAFF.

The chain joins TRBV29-1 to TRBJ2-3, with 13 bases matching TRBD2. The CDR3 spans 17 residues. The junction had 14 bases not matched to a gene; V was cut back by 8 bases and J by 3 bases. The germline gives CDR1 SQVTM, CDR2 ANQGSEA. This chain's CDR3 is CSTKGLAGEIGTDTQYF. CDR3 bases: TGCAGCACAAAAGGACTAGCGGGAGAGATTGGAACAGATACGCAGTATTTT.

The chain uses TRBV2 and TRBJ1-2; D gene uncertain. V dropped 6 bases and J dropped 6 bases, with 14 bases sitting between them. CDR1 SNHLY and CDR2 FYNNEI come from the germline V gene. There are 13 residues in the CDR3. The CDR3 loop reads CASSLGQSHGYTF. The CDR3 region has the DNA TGTGCCAGCAGCCTAGGGCAGTCCCATGGCTACACCTTC.

This clone was detected only once. J is TRBJ2-5 and V is TRBV2; TRBD2 might be the D (6 bases). Trimming left V 1 base short and J 5 bases short, with 17 bases between. The CDR3 contains 16 residues. The germline CDR1 and CDR2 sequences are SNHLY and FYNNEI. The CDR3, as DNA: TGTGCCAGCAGTGAAGGGTTGGCCGGGAGTGGGGAGACCCAGTACTTC. Protein: CASSEGLAGSGETQYF.

V gene TRBV18 combines with J gene TRBJ1-2; TRBD1 matches 8 bases. The CDR3 covers 14 residues. Per germline, CDR1 KGHSH and CDR2 LQKENI. Trimming removed 6 bases from V and 3 bases from J; junction bases left unmatched: 6. The CDR3 region has the DNA TGTGCCAGCTCTCTCTTACAGGGGGACTATGGCTACACCTTC. Residues: CASSLLQGDYGYTF.

The chain uses TRBV2 and TRBJ2-3; TRBD1 matches at 10 bases. CDR1 and CDR2 (germline): SNHLY, FYNNEI. The CDR3 totals 16 residues. Trimming cost V 5 bases and J 0 bases; bases outside gene matches: 5. CDR3 sequence reads: CASSPDRGRSTDTQYF. The CDR3 DNA reads as TGTGCCAGCAGTCCAGACAGGGGGCGAAGCACAGATACGCAGTATTTT.

V gene TRBV6-5 combines with J gene TRBJ1-5; D unclear. Germline V CDR1 and CDR2: MNHEY, SVGAGI. The V gene lost 5 bases and the J gene lost 1 base, with 6 bases spanning the gap. The CDR3 is made up of 13 amino acids. CDR3 loop: CASSTPSNQPQHF. The CDR3 nucleotides are TGTGCCAGCAGTACTCCAAGCAATCAGCCCCAGCATTTT.

The rearrangement joins TRBV5-6 to TRBJ2-5, with TRBD1 identical over 9 bases. This CDR3 has 15 amino acids. Germline-derived CDR1 and CDR2 are SGHDT and YYEEEE. Losses at the gene ends were 1 base for V and 3 bases for J; bases not matched to a gene: 4. CDR3 sequence (DNA): TGTGCCAGCAGCTTGTGGACAGGGGTCAAAGAGACCCAGTACTTC. This sequence encodes CASSLWTGVKETQYF.

The chain has TRBV6-6 and TRBJ2-7, with D perhaps TRBD1 (5 bases). V gave up 2 bases and J gave up 4 bases, with 9 bases separating them. The CDR3 is 13 amino acids. CDR1 is MNHNY and CDR2 is SVGAGI in the germline V gene (reference sequence). In DNA form, the CDR3 reads TGTGCCAGCAGTTACCGGACACAATACGAGCAGTACTTC. Translating gives CASSYRTQYEQYF.

The chain has TRBV18 and TRBJ2-7; TRBD1 is a possible D gene (5 bases). This CDR3 is built from 12 residues. Looked up from germline, CDR1 is KGHSH and CDR2 is LQKENI. V gave up 1 base and J gave up 8 bases, with 9 bases separating them. Here the CDR3 reads CASSPRRDQQYF. Here the CDR3 DNA reads TGTGCCAGCTCACCACGCAGGGATCAGCAGTACTTC.

The chain links TRBV5-1 to TRBJ1-4; weak D call: TRBD1 (6 bases). This CDR3 is built from 17 residues. Germline-derived CDR1 and CDR2 are SGHRS and YFSETQ. V lost 1 base and J lost 2, with 15 bases in between. The CDR3 sequence is CASSLKSDRETNEKLFF. CDR3 bases: TGCGCCAGCAGCTTGAAGTCGGACAGAGAGACTAATGAAAAACTGTTTTTT.

This clone was observed once. J is TRBJ1-5 and V is TRBV13; D is perhaps TRBD1 (5 bases). The CDR3 has 14 residues. Trimming shortened V by 3 bases and J by 1 base, and 7 bases separated the two germline ends. CDR1 and CDR2 from the germline V gene are PRHDT and FYEKMQ (reference sequence). In nucleotides, the CDR3 is TGTGCCAGCAGCTTCGGGGGGAGCAATCAGCCCCAGCATTTT. It is translated as CASSFGGSNQPQHF.

J is TRBJ2-3 and V is TRBV28; 9 bases are shared with TRBD1. The CDR3 extends over 18 amino acids. With 3 bases clipped from V and 0 bases from J, the junction kept 10 bases outside the gene matches. The germline CDR1 and CDR2 sequences are MDHEN and SYDVKM. CDR3 amino acids: CASSFPAGQGTSTDTQYF. The CDR3 DNA reads TGTGCCAGCAGTTTCCCCGCGGGACAGGGAACTAGCACAGATACGCAGTATTTT.

The rearrangement uses TRBV30 and TRBJ2-5; weak D call: TRBD1 (6 bases). The CDR3 loop spans 13 amino acids. Trimming took 5 bases from V and 1 from J, leaving 11 bases between them. The germline gives CDR1 GTSNPN, CDR2 SVGIG (reference sequence). The CDR3 reads CAWQTGPQETQYF. CDR3 in DNA: TGTGCCTGGCAGACAGGCCCCCAAGAGACCCAGTACTTC.

Comments on this clone: This sample also contains other DNA sequences that code for the same CDR3. This chain joins TRBV18 and TRBJ2-7; tentative D call: TRBD1 (6 bases). Germline CDR1 is KGHSH and CDR2 is LQKENI. V was pared by 3 bases and J by 3 bases, with 9 bases between. CDR3 length: 13 residues. The CDR3 bases are TGTGCCAGCTCACCTGGGACAAACTACGAGCAGTACTTC. This gives the protein CASSPGTNYEQYF.

The chain is built from TRBV15 and TRBJ2-3; 10 nucleotides match TRBD2. CDR3 length: 18 amino acids. V dropped 7 bases and J dropped 0; count of bases not matched to a gene: 13. Germline lookup yields CDR1 LNHNV and CDR2 YYDKDF (reference sequence). The CDR3 region is CATNRASGSFFSTDTQYF. CDR3 sequence (DNA): TGTGCCACCAACAGGGCTAGCGGGAGTTTTTTTAGCACAGATACGCAGTATTTT.

This clone was seen a single time. The chain links TRBV11-2 to TRBJ1-1, with D hard to call. The CDR3 extends over 14 amino acids. Germline V lookup: CDR1 SGHAT, CDR2 FQNNGV. The V and J ends lost 0 bases and 1 base respectively, with 6 bases between them. DNA for the CDR3: TGTGCCAGCAGCTTAGACGGTACGAACACTGAAGCTTTCTTT. It encodes CASSLDGTNTEAFF.

The chain couples TRBV7-8 to TRBJ2-3; D unresolved. The CDR3 has 14 amino acids. CDR1 is SGHVS, CDR2 FQNEAQ, per germline. V was pared by 0 bases and J by 8 bases, with 12 bases between. CDR3 DNA sequence: TGTGCCAGCAGCTTAGCGGAGCGCCGAGGTACGCAGTATTTT. Its translation is CASSLAERRGTQYF.